This T cell receptor (beta chain) was sequenced for a study of early T cells in non-severe SARS-CoV-2 infection. Trimming cost V 7 bases and J 0 bases; bases outside gene matches: 6. Germline V lookup: CDR1 MNHEY, CDR2 SVGAGI. The CDR3 covers 14 residues. This clonotype showed up many times. One entry per CDR3 protein results from TCRdb running MiXCR on the 5' RACE reads. The sample shows 50,000 or so distinct CDR3 sequences, around 5.6% of them seen only once. The rearrangement links TRBV6-5 to TRBJ2-7; 7 bases agree with TRBD1. The TCR sequence derives from an adult who was a healthcare worker with PCR-confirmed SARS-CoV-2 infection or an uninfected control (not recorded which). Sample: whole blood. CDR3 protein: CASTRDSGSYEQYF. The CDR3 DNA reads as TGTGCCAGCACCCGGGACAGTGGCTCCTACGAGCAGTACTTC.